The 29 T cell receptor beta chains in this list originate from one sample, sequenced in a study of CD8+CD57+ T cells in acquired aplastic anemia. Sequenced patients had shown CD8+CD57+ cell expansion by flow cytometry. Genomic DNA templated the TCR beta VDJ and CDR3 profiling. One entry per CDR3 protein, called by TCRdb with MiXCR from the reads. The data contain around 200,000 distinct CDR3 sequences, 48% of them singletons. The sample taken for sequencing was sorted CD4+, CD8+, or CD8+CD57+ T cells (not recorded which) from PBMCs. The source is a human donor with aplastic anemia.

This clonotype has a handful of counts. The V gene is TRBV7-3, the J gene TRBJ1-5; tentatively, D is TRBD1 (5 bases). Germline CDR1 reads SGHTA; CDR2 reads FQGTGA. V was trimmed by 8 bases and J by 0 bases, leaving 8 bases between them. This CDR3 region has 13 residues. CDR3 in amino acids: CASGQGSNQPQHF. In DNA, the CDR3 is TGTGCCAGCGGGCAGGGTAGCAATCAGCCCCAGCATTTT.

Ten or more counts support this clonotype. V and J are TRBV7-9 and TRBJ2-5; weak D call: TRBD1 (5 bases). The CDR3 covers 15 residues. Germline V gene lookup returns CDR1 SEHNR and CDR2 FQNEAQ (reference sequence). V was trimmed by 1 base and J by 3 bases, leaving 12 bases between them. The CDR3 nucleotides are TGTGCCAGCAGCTTAGAGGGGAACAGAGAAGAGACCCAGTACTTC. Amino acids: CASSLEGNREETQYF.

V and J are TRBV10-2 and TRBJ2-7; 7 bases align to TRBD1. This CDR3 is 13 amino acids long. Germline CDR1 is WSHSY and CDR2 is SAAADI. With V trimmed by 5 bases and J by 3 bases, 4 bases remained unmatched. The CDR3 region is CASSWDRYYEQYF. The CDR3 nucleotides are TGCGCCAGCAGTTGGGACAGATACTACGAGCAGTACTTC.

This clonotype was seen ten or more times. This chain links TRBV12-3 or TRBV12-4 with TRBJ2-3, with 11 bases identical to TRBD1. V shed 5 bases and J 6 bases; nucleotides not matched to a gene: 4. The CDR3 extends over 14 amino acids. The CDR3 DNA is TGTGCCAGCAGTCGGGACAGGGGGTGGGATACGCAGTATTTT. Its protein is CASSRDRGWDTQYF.

This clonotype has a single count. The V call is TRBV12-5, the J call TRBJ2-3, with 8 nucleotides matching TRBD1. This CDR3 is 15 amino acids long. Germline V gives CDR1 LGHNT, CDR2 FRNRAP. J lost 3 bases, V lost 1 base, and 3 bases had no gene match. In nucleotides, the CDR3 is TGTGCTAGTGGTTTGGGGACAGGGTGGACAGATACGCAGTATTTT. It specifies CASGLGTGWTDTQYF.

The chain joins TRBV7-2 to TRBJ2-7; D unclear. CDR3 length: 13 residues. Looked up from germline, CDR1 is SGHTA and CDR2 is FQGNSA. Trimming removed 5 bases at V and 3 bases at J, with 11 bases between. Here the CDR3 DNA reads TGTGCCAGCAGCAGGGCCACTCTCTACGAGCAGTACTTC. Encoded protein: CASSRATLYEQYF.

The sample holds a few counts of this clonotype. V and J are TRBV18 and TRBJ2-7, with D maybe TRBD2 (6 bases). V shed 2 bases and J shed 6 bases, with 14 bases lying between them. Germline V gives CDR1 KGHSH, CDR2 LQKENI. The CDR3 extends over 14 amino acids. Written as DNA, the CDR3 is TGTGCCAGCTCACCAAGTCTGGGAGGTGGCGAGCAGTACTTC. This translates into CASSPSLGGGEQYF.

The V call is TRBV7-9, the J call TRBJ1-2; D gene unclear. This CDR3 has 12 residues. Trimming took 5 bases from V and 8 from J, leaving 12 bases between them. Germline CDR1 reads SEHNR; CDR2 reads FQNEAQ (reference sequence). CDR3 sequence reads: CASSGLAGGYTF. DNA of the CDR3: TGTGCCAGCAGCGGACTAGCGGGAGGCTACACCTTC.

The chain couples TRBV20-1 to TRBJ1-1; maybe TRBD1 (5 bases). The length of the CDR3 is 13 residues. Germline lookup yields CDR1 DFQATT and CDR2 SNEGSKA (reference sequence). V lost 3 bases and J 2 bases, leaving 10 bases between the germline ends. CDR3 residues: CSARPGRNTEAFF. The CDR3 DNA is TGCAGTGCTAGGCCAGGGAGAAACACTGAAGCTTTCTTT.

This rearrangement joins TRBV11-3 to TRBJ2-3; D is perhaps TRBD2 (5 bases). In germline, CDR1 is SGHNT, CDR2 YENEEA. The CDR3 spans 14 residues. V lost 1 base, J lost 2 bases, and 7 bases lay in between. The CDR3 DNA reads TGTGCCAGCAGCTTAGCCCGGGACACAGATACGCAGTATTTT. Amino acids: CASSLARDTDTQYF.

Turning to this clonotype: Possible read error: a much larger clone is one base away. Since no conserved phenylalanine or tryptophan closes the CDR3, a read error is the likely cause. The V gene is TRBV5-6, the J gene TRBJ1-1; possibly TRBD1 for D (6 bases). The CDR3 has 15 amino acids. The germline gives CDR1 SGHDT, CDR2 YYEEEE. V dropped 1 base and J dropped 4 bases, with 14 bases sitting between them. The CDR3 is CASSLPGAVVTEAFL. CDR3 nucleotides: TGTGCCAGCAGCTTGCCAGGGGCAGTGGTCACTGAAGCTTTCCTT.

This clonotype was picked up many times. The chain is built from TRBV6-5 and TRBJ1-1; TRBD1 agrees at 7 bases. J lost 6 bases, V lost 5 bases, and 12 bases had no gene match. The CDR3 is 15 residues long. The V gene's germline CDR1 is MNHEY and CDR2 SVGAGI. The CDR3 is CASSTGTAGSAEAFF. The CDR3 bases are TGTGCCAGCAGTACTGGGACAGCGGGGAGCGCTGAAGCTTTCTTT.

V and J are TRBV29-1 and TRBJ1-2; no clear D. Germline loops: CDR1 SQVTM, CDR2 ANQGSEA. V lost 3 bases, J lost 2 bases, and 4 bases lay in between. The CDR3 runs to 11 residues. Here the CDR3 reads CSVELNYGYTF. CDR3 in DNA: TGCAGCGTTGAGCTCAACTATGGCTACACCTTC.

For this clonotype: A read error may account for a junction end that differs from germline. This rearrangement joins TRBV7-9 to TRBJ2-3, with 7 bases that match TRBD2. The CDR3 has 13 residues. CDR1 is SEHNR and CDR2 is FQNEAQ in the germline V gene (reference sequence). CDR3 loop: CASSLREGDTQYF. CDR3 DNA: TGCGCCAGCAGCTTAAGGGAGGGAGATACGCAGTATTTT.

The rearrangement links TRBV5-1 to TRBJ1-2, with D unclear. Germline V CDR1 and CDR2: SGHRS, YFSETQ. V was shortened by 0 bases and J by 5 bases, with 8 bases between the two germline ends. This CDR3 comprises 13 residues. The CDR3 DNA follows: TGCGCCAGCAGCTTGGCCTCGGGATATGGCTACACCTTC. It yields the protein CASSLASGYGYTF.

This chain connects TRBV7-8 to TRBJ1-1; D gene ambiguous. This CDR3 is built from 11 residues. Germline lookup yields CDR1 SGHVS and CDR2 FQNEAQ. V was shortened by 5 bases and J by 11 bases, with 12 bases between the two germline ends. CDR3 nucleotides: TGTGCCAGCAGCCCCGGGTCGACCGCTTTCTTT. It translates to CASSPGSTAFF.

The rearrangement joins TRBV7-2 to TRBJ1-2; D is ambiguous. Germline V gene lookup returns CDR1 SGHTA and CDR2 FQGNSA. CDR3 length equals 13 residues. The ends were cut back, 5 bases at V and 5 bases at J, with 12 bases in the middle. CDR3 DNA: TGTGCCAGCAGCGTGGGTGCAGGATATGGCTACACCTTC. Encoded protein: CASSVGAGYGYTF. Full variable domain (outside the CDR3, taken from reference TRBV7-2 and TRBJ1-2): GAGVSQSPSNKVTEKGKDVELRCDPISGHTALYWYRQSLGQGLEFLIYFQGNSAPDKSGLPSDRFSAERTGGSVSTLTIQRTQQEDSAVYLCASSVGAGYGYTFGSGTRLTVV.

This clonotype is a singleton in its sample. This rearrangement joins TRBV19 to TRBJ2-3; no clear D. The germline gives CDR1 LNHDA, CDR2 SQIVND (reference sequence). The CDR3 length is 15 residues. The germline V and J ends were trimmed by 4 bases and 0 bases, with 11 bases remaining between them. In nucleotides, the CDR3 is TGTGCCAGTAGTAATACAACCACTAGCACAGATACGCAGTATTTT. Translated: CASSNTTTSTDTQYF. Full variable domain (outside the CDR3, taken from reference TRBV19 and TRBJ2-3): DGGITQSPKYLFRKEGQNVTLSCEQNLNHDAMYWYRQDPGQGLRLIYYSQIVNDFQKGDIAEGYSVSREKKESFPLTVTSAQKNPTAFYLCASSNTTTSTDTQYFGPGTRLTVL.

This chain joins TRBV24-1 and TRBJ2-6, with 7 bases that match TRBD1. This CDR3 contains 16 residues. V lost 2 bases, J lost 3 bases, and 3 bases stayed unmatched. The germline V gene encodes CDR1 KGHDR and CDR2 SFDVKD. CDR3 sequence reads: CATSDYRGDGANVLTF. The CDR3 nucleotides read TGTGCCACCAGTGATTACAGGGGTGATGGGGCCAACGTCCTGACTTTC.

Ten or more counts support this clonotype. The chain has TRBV7-2 and TRBJ1-5; D is unclear. Trimming removed 4 bases at V and 0 bases at J, with 10 bases between. The CDR3 is 15 residues long. Germline V gives CDR1 SGHTA, CDR2 FQGNSA. The CDR3 DNA follows: TGTGCCAGCAGCTCTTCACCAAATAGCAATCAGCCCCAGCATTTT. This encodes CASSSSPNSNQPQHF.

The rearrangement uses TRBV11-2 and TRBJ2-7; D gene ambiguous. This CDR3 has 13 residues. The V gene lost 1 base and the J gene lost 3 bases, with 7 bases spanning the gap. Per the germline V gene, CDR1 is SGHAT and CDR2 is FQNNGV. The CDR3 sequence is CASSLGKVYEQYF. The CDR3 region has the DNA TGTGCCAGCAGCTTAGGGAAGGTCTACGAGCAGTACTTC.

The genes are TRBV11-2 and TRBJ1-5; D possibly corresponds to TRBD1 (5 bases). V was trimmed by 0 bases and J by 9 bases, leaving 9 bases between them. The germline CDR1 and CDR2 sequences are SGHAT and FQNNGV. The CDR3 contains 13 residues. CDR3 in DNA: TGTGCCAGCAGCTTAGAGGGGCCGGGGCCCCAGCATTTT. This codes for CASSLEGPGPQHF.

At least ten counts were recorded for this clonotype. The chain is built from TRBV7-2 and TRBJ2-1, with D perhaps TRBD1 or TRBD2 (6 bases each). The CDR3 spans 15 residues. CDR1 and CDR2 (germline): SGHTA, FQGNSA. V lost 4 bases and J 12 bases, leaving 22 bases between the germline ends. In DNA form, the CDR3 reads TGTGCCAGCAGCTCGCTCGACGTACTAGCAGGGGTGCAGTTCTTC. Translation gives CASSSLDVLAGVQFF.

This chain joins TRBV29-1 and TRBJ2-7, with D perhaps matching TRBD2 (5 bases). Germline assignment: CDR1 SQVTM and CDR2 ANQGSEA. The ends were cut back, 8 bases at V and 0 bases at J, with 11 bases in the middle. The length of the CDR3 is 12 residues. CDR3 sequence: CSLDGDSYEQYF. For the CDR3, the DNA is TGCAGCTTGGACGGGGACTCCTACGAGCAGTACTTC.

This clonotype has a handful of counts. The V call is TRBV27, the J call TRBJ1-1, with 7 bases that match TRBD1. V shed 5 bases, J shed 1 base, and the junction held 7 bases outside the gene matches. Looked up from germline, CDR1 is MNHEY and CDR2 is SMNVEV (reference sequence). The CDR3 contains 15 residues. CDR3 DNA: TGTGCCAGCAGTCCTCAAGGGGGCCCGAACACTGAAGCTTTCTTT. Its translation is CASSPQGGPNTEAFF.

CDR3 protein: CSVEAPPQMGYGTYEQYF. The CDR3 DNA follows: TGCAGCGTTGAAGCCCCTCCACAGATGGGTTACGGGACCTACGAGCAGTACTTC. The rearrangement uses TRBV29-1 and TRBJ2-7; possibly TRBD2 for D (5 bases). This CDR3 has 18 amino acids. CDR1 is SQVTM, CDR2 ANQGSEA, per germline. V lost 1 base to trimming and J lost 2 bases, with 24 bases between them.

This clonotype has at least ten counts. The chain links TRBV19 to TRBJ1-5, with 9 bases identical to TRBD1. V shed 10 bases and J 0 bases; nucleotides not matched to a gene: 16. CDR3 length equals 18 residues. Germline CDR1 is LNHDA and CDR2 is SQIVND (reference sequence). The CDR3 DNA sequence: TGTGCCACCCGGGGTGGAGACAGGGGGATTGTTAGCAATCAGCCCCAGCATTTT. Translating it yields CATRGGDRGIVSNQPQHF.

This clonotype occurred many times. V and J are TRBV6-5 and TRBJ1-1; D may be TRBD1 (5 bases). V was clipped by 2 bases and J by 6 bases, with 10 bases between them. Germline CDR1 and CDR2: MNHEY and SVGAGI. The CDR3 contains 13 residues. Written as DNA, the CDR3 is TGTGCCAGCAGTTACGGCAGGGAGGCTGAAGCTTTCTTT. Translated: CASSYGREAEAFF.

The genes are TRBV19 and TRBJ1-1, with D possibly matching TRBD1 (5 bases). CDR1 and CDR2 (germline): LNHDA, SQIVND (reference sequence). This CDR3 is built from 13 residues. V shed 10 bases and J shed 1 base, with 13 bases lying between them. As DNA, the CDR3 is TGTGCCACCATCGACAGCTGGAACACTGAAGCTTTCTTT. This codes for CATIDSWNTEAFF.